A single T cell receptor (beta chain) is shown here with its context. One end of the junction does not line up with germline, which may come from a read error. This entry comes from a study of blood T cell repertoires in COVID-19. The germline CDR1 and CDR2 sequences are SNHLY and FYNNEI. The CDR3 has 15 residues. Original processing methods: By means of reference gene primer amplification, nucleated cell counts were estimated. The assay was immunoSEQ multiplex PCR, and TCRdb's table has in-frame clones only and misses some. V and J calls and clone size are copied from that table; D and trimming were computed from the DNA. Counted here are approximately 82,000 clones, around 82% occurring once; the ten biggest clones make up about 15%.

This chain joins TRBV2 and TRBJ2-1; 13 bases fit TRBD2. The sequenced sample consisted of peripheral blood. The receptor comes from a woman aged 55-70 years with acute or convalescent COVID-19. For the CDR3, the DNA is TGTGCCAGCAGTGATGAAGGGGGACTAGCGGGAAAACGTCTCTTC. As protein: CASSDEGGLAGKRLF.